This T cell receptor (beta chain) was obtained from a study of PD-1 blockade in classical Hodgkin lymphoma. Trimming removed 0 bases from V and 5 bases from J, with 17 bases in between. CDR3 length: 17 amino acids. Clones were sequenced by immunoSEQ multiplex PCR, and TCRdb holds only the in-frame ones, with some missing. This sample has 14,000 or so clones; about four fifths occur once, and the top ten carry about 20%. Every patient experienced relapse after autologous stem cell transplantation, and brentuximab vedotin exposure varied. This clone was detected only once. V gene TRBV23-1 combines with J gene TRBJ1-5; D is unclear. TRBV23-1 is labeled an ORF, and its function is uncertain. This TCR was sampled from a human donor with classical Hodgkin lymphoma. Source: peripheral blood mononuclear cells (PBMCs), taken at baseline. Here the CDR3 reads CASSQSRPRREDQPQHF. The DNA of the CDR3 is TGCGCCAGCAGTCAATCTCGCCCCAGGAGAGAGGATCAGCCCCAGCATTTT.